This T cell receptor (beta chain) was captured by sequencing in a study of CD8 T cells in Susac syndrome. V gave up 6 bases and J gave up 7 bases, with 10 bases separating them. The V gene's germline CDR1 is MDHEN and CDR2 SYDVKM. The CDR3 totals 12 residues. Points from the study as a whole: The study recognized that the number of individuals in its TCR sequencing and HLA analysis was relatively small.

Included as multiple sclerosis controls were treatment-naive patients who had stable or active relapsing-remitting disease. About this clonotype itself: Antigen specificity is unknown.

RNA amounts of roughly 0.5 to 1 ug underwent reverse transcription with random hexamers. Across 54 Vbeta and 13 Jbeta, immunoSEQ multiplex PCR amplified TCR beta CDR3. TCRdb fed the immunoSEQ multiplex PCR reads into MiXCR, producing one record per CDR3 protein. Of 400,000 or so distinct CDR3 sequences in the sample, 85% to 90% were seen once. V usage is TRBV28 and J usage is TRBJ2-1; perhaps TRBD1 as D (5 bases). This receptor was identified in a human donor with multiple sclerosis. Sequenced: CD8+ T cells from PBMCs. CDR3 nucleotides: TGTGCCAGCAGCGAGCAGGGAAATGAGCAGTTCTTC. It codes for CASSEQGNEQFF.